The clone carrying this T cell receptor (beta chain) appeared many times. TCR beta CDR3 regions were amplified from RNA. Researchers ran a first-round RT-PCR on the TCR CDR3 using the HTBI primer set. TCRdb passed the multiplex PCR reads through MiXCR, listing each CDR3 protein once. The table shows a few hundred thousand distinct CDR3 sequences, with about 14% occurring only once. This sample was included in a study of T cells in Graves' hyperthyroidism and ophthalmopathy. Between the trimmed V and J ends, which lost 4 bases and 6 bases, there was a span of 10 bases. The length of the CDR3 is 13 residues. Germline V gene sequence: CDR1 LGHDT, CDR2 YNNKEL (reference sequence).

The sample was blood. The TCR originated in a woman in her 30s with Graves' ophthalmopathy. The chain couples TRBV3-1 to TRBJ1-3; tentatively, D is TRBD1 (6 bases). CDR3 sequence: CASSPTGLNTIYF. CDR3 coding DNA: TGTGCCAGCAGCCCGACAGGATTAAACACCATATATTTT.